This TCR beta chain was obtained from a study of blood T cells in healthy people across ages. Overall study findings and caveats: Roughly linear declines in TCR beta diversity per million T cells occurred with age. Long-lived donors exceeded aged donors in naive CD4+ cells and diversity. Naive T cell percentage showed a strong correlation with the diversity of TCR beta.

The authors ran a second PCR of about 7 to 11 cycles using a sample-barcoded 5' primer and a J-beta primer mix. All cDNA molecules were each tagged by a template-switch adaptor with 12 random nucleotides. TCRdb reprocessed the 5' RACE reads via MiXCR and lists one record per CDR3 protein. In the table there are hundreds of thousands of distinct CDR3 sequences, approximately 67% of which are singletons. This clonotype occurred a few times. The antigen is undetermined. The germline V gene encodes CDR1 MNHEY and CDR2 SVGEGT. Trimming left V 6 bases short and J 5 bases short, with 14 bases between. This CDR3 is built from 13 residues.

The chain uses TRBV6-2 or TRBV6-3 and TRBJ2-7, with a tentative D call TRBD1 (5 bases). The TCR comes from a man aged 25-45 years in good health. The sequencing input was blood. The DNA for the CDR3 is TGTGCCAGCAGCCACCAGGGCAAACACGAGCAGTACTTC. It encodes CASSHQGKHEQYF.